This entry lists 21 T cell receptor beta chains sequenced from one sample in a study of blood T cell repertoires in COVID-19. TCRdb's table, derived via immunoSEQ multiplex PCR, lists solely in-frame clones and lacks some. Of 65,000 to 80,000 clones listed, 88% are singletons. The sample consisted of peripheral blood. Receptors were obtained from a man between 45 and 60 years old with active COVID-19.

This clone was found once. The genes are TRBV10-2 and TRBJ1-5, with 7 bases aligning to TRBD1. After removal of 4 bases from V and 1 base from J, the junction contained 7 bases not matched to a gene. Germline V gene lookup returns CDR1 WSHSY and CDR2 SAAADI. The CDR3 totals 16 residues. The CDR3 spells CASSGQGQKSNQPQHF. The CDR3 nucleotides read TGCGCCAGCAGTGGACAGGGCCAAAAGAGCAATCAGCCCCAGCATTTT.

The rearrangement uses TRBV7-2 and TRBJ2-5; a weak D match, TRBD1 (6 bases). The ends were cut back, 5 bases at V and 5 bases at J, with 18 bases in the middle. From germline, CDR1 is SGHTA and CDR2 FQGNSA. CDR3 size: 15 residues. The CDR3 DNA reads as TGTGCCAGCAGCCCAGACAGGCTCGACGCTGAGACCCAGTACTTC. Amino acid sequence: CASSPDRLDAETQYF.

The chain has TRBV4-2 and TRBJ1-3; weak D call: TRBD1 (5 bases). Deletions cut 3 bases from V and 2 bases from J, with 14 bases between. The CDR3 sequence is 16 residues long. The V gene's germline CDR1 is LGHNA and CDR2 YNFKEQ. In nucleotides, the CDR3 is TGTGCCAGCAGCCAGATGGGCGGGGGTCCTGGAAACACCATATATTTT. Encoded protein: CASSQMGGGPGNTIYF.

V and J are TRBV7-8 and TRBJ1-5; D unresolved. Germline-derived CDR1 and CDR2 are SGHVS and FQNEAQ. The V end was cut by 1 base, the J end by 3 bases, with 4 bases between. The length of the CDR3 is 13 residues. The CDR3: CASSLGPNQPQHF. The CDR3 coding sequence is TGTGCCAGCAGCTTAGGGCCCAATCAGCCCCAGCATTTT.

The chain is built from TRBV19 and TRBJ2-3, with D possibly TRBD2 on 6 matching bases. CDR3 length: 14 residues. Germline assignment: CDR1 LNHDA and CDR2 SQIVND (reference sequence). Trimming cost V 4 bases and J 2 bases, with 10 bases left between them. The CDR3 bases are TGTGCCAGTAGTACCCAACTAGCCACAGATACGCAGTATTTT. Its protein is CASSTQLATDTQYF.

This chain uses TRBV11-2 with TRBJ1-2; D ambiguous. The V and J ends lost 6 bases and 5 bases respectively, with 16 bases between them. CDR1 is SGHAT, CDR2 FQNNGV, per germline. CDR3 length equals 14 residues. DNA of the CDR3: TGTGCCAGCAGTCAAGTGGGAACGGGGTATGGCTACACCTTC. Protein sequence: CASSQVGTGYGYTF.

The V gene is TRBV24-1, the J gene TRBJ2-5; 7 bases fit TRBD2. This CDR3 comprises 12 residues. Germline V gene lookup returns CDR1 KGHDR and CDR2 SFDVKD. The J segment lost 9 bases and the V segment lost 2 bases, leaving 2 bases of the junction unmatched. The CDR3 loop is CATSDSGGAQYF. CDR3 coding DNA: TGTGCCACCAGTGATTCTGGGGGGGCCCAGTACTTC.

The chain combines TRBV28 with TRBJ1-2; weak D call: TRBD1 (5 bases). The V gene lost 4 bases and the J gene lost 4 bases, with 13 bases spanning the gap. Germline CDR1 MDHEN, CDR2 SYDVKM. This CDR3 comprises 14 residues. CDR3 loop: CASSSVRGVYGYTF. CDR3 sequence (DNA): TGTGCCAGCAGTTCCGTGCGGGGGGTCTATGGCTACACCTTC.

V is TRBV29-1 and J is TRBJ2-7; D gene ambiguous. The CDR3 runs to 12 residues. In germline, CDR1 is SQVTM, CDR2 ANQGSEA. V lost 6 bases, J lost 0 bases, and 9 bases lay in between. The CDR3 bases are TGCAGCGTGACTGGTAGCTCCTACGAGCAGTACTTC. This codes for CSVTGSSYEQYF.

This clone was observed a few times. The chain recombines TRBV6-2 or TRBV6-3 with TRBJ2-1, with D perhaps matching TRBD1 (5 bases). Trimming removed 0 bases at V and 4 bases at J, with 7 bases between. Germline CDR1 and CDR2: MNHEY and SVGEGT. The CDR3 consists of 14 residues. The CDR3 loop reads CASSYSPGYNEQFF. The DNA of the CDR3 is TGTGCCAGCAGTTACTCGCCAGGGTACAATGAGCAGTTCTTC.

The chain joins TRBV7-2 to TRBJ2-3; maybe TRBD1 (5 bases). V lost 1 base and J 3 bases, leaving 8 bases between the germline ends. The CDR3 loop spans 14 amino acids. The germline CDR1 and CDR2 sequences are SGHTA and FQGNSA. CDR3 in amino acids: CASSLGTGTDTQYF. In DNA form, the CDR3 reads TGTGCCAGCAGCTTAGGTACAGGAACAGATACGCAGTATTTT.

This rearrangement joins TRBV5-5 to TRBJ1-5, with D perhaps matching TRBD1 (5 bases). CDR3 size: 14 residues. Trimming removed 0 bases from V and 9 bases from J, with 13 bases in between. CDR1 and CDR2 from the germline V gene are SGHKS and YYEKEE (reference sequence). This chain's CDR3 is CASSLEGGQGPQHF. The CDR3 DNA reads TGTGCCAGCAGCTTGGAGGGAGGACAAGGGCCCCAGCATTTT.

This chain joins TRBV2 and TRBJ2-1; 10 bases fit TRBD2. J lost 4 bases, V lost 7 bases, and 7 bases had no gene match. The CDR3 runs to 15 residues. CDR1 and CDR2 from the germline V gene are SNHLY and FYNNEI. CDR3 region: CASKPEAGGYNEQFF. The CDR3 DNA reads as TGTGCCAGCAAGCCAGAAGCGGGAGGGTACAATGAGCAGTTCTTC.

The chain recombines TRBV2 with TRBJ2-1; the D is unclear. The germline CDR1 and CDR2 sequences are SNHLY and FYNNEI. There are 15 residues in the CDR3. Trimming cost V 3 bases and J 2 bases, with 11 bases left between them. This CDR3 is CASSDGRFAYNEQFF. The CDR3 DNA follows: TGTGCCAGCAGTGATGGGCGCTTCGCCTACAATGAGCAGTTCTTC.

This clone was seen only a few times. The rearrangement joins TRBV28 to TRBJ1-1; 9 nucleotides line up with TRBD1. Trimming removed 5 bases from V and 5 bases from J; junction bases left unmatched: 15. The CDR3 covers 17 residues. The V gene's germline CDR1 is MDHEN and CDR2 SYDVKM. CDR3 amino acids: CASSLTQGQGVKTEAFF. CDR3 nucleotide sequence: TGTGCCAGCAGTCTCACCCAGGGACAGGGAGTCAAAACTGAAGCTTTCTTT.

Written as DNA, the CDR3 is TGTGCCAGCAGTTGGGAGGGTAACTATGGCTACACCTTC. This sequence encodes CASSWEGNYGYTF. V gene TRBV12-3 or TRBV12-4 combines with J gene TRBJ1-2; D gene ambiguous. Trimming cost V 4 bases and J 1 base, with 7 bases left between them. The CDR3 consists of 13 residues.

This chain links TRBV3-1 (or the pseudogene TRBV3-2) with TRBJ2-7; D unclear. Trimming stripped 0 bases from V and 6 bases from J, with 18 bases between. Germline lookup yields CDR1 LGHDT and CDR2 YNNKEL (reference sequence). The CDR3 loop spans 16 amino acids. CDR3 DNA: TGTGCCAGCAGCCAAGATGTTAACAGAGCCACTTCCGAGCAGTACTTC. Amino acid sequence: CASSQDVNRATSEQYF.

The rearrangement joins TRBV7-9 to TRBJ2-3; possible D gene TRBD1, 5 bases. Trimming pared 2 bases from V and 2 bases from J, leaving 8 bases between. The CDR3 covers 14 residues. From germline, CDR1 is SEHNR and CDR2 FQNEAQ (reference sequence). Here the CDR3 reads CASSLRQHTDTQYF. The DNA for the CDR3 is TGTGCCAGCAGCTTAAGACAGCACACAGATACGCAGTATTTT.

V is TRBV5-5 and J is TRBJ2-3; 8 bases are a match to TRBD2. The germline CDR1 and CDR2 sequences are SGHKS and YYEKEE (reference sequence). The V and J ends lost 3 bases and 2 bases, in that order; junction bases with no gene match: 8. The CDR3 runs to 16 residues. The chain's CDR3 is CASSSRAGVDTDTQYF. The CDR3 DNA is TGTGCCAGCAGCTCGAGAGCGGGAGTGGACACAGATACGCAGTATTTT. Complete variable domain (other parts from reference TRBV5-5 and TRBJ2-3): DAGVTQSPTHLIKTRGQQVTLRCSPISGHKSVSWYQQVLGQGPQFIFQYYEKEERGRGNFPDRFSARQFPNYSSELNVNALLLGDSALYLCASSSRAGVDTDTQYFGPGTRLTVL.

The CDR3 region is CASSSGTSGTGIDGYTF. The CDR3 DNA reads as TGTGCCAGCAGCTCCGGAACCTCCGGGACAGGGATAGATGGCTACACCTTC. The chain recombines TRBV28 with TRBJ1-2; 9 nucleotides line up with TRBD1. The CDR3 sequence is 17 residues long. The germline CDR1 and CDR2 sequences are MDHEN and SYDVKM. J gave up 6 bases and V 6 bases, and 17 bases lay outside the gene matches.

The rearrangement uses TRBV6-2 or TRBV6-3 and TRBJ2-3, with 8 bases fitting TRBD2. The germline CDR1 and CDR2 sequences are MNHEY and SVGEGT. J was trimmed by 3 bases and V by 5 bases; bases with no gene match: 7. The CDR3 consists of 15 residues. The CDR3 sequence: CASSSKREWTDTQYF. The CDR3 nucleotides read TGTGCCAGCAGTAGTAAGCGGGAGTGGACAGATACGCAGTATTTT.